The next 14 T cell receptor beta chains were all read from a single sample in a study of blood T cell repertoires in COVID-19. Using immunoSEQ multiplex PCR, the repertoire was profiled, and TCRdb retains in-frame clones only, with some absent. Of roughly 170,000 clones detected, over 75% appear once; the ten largest clones hold around 24%. Sequenced sample: peripheral blood. The origin of the receptors is a woman in her 70s with acute or convalescent COVID-19.

This chain links TRBV10-3 with TRBJ2-1, with D maybe TRBD2 (6 bases). The germline V gene has CDR1 ENHRY and CDR2 SYGVKD. V lost 6 bases, J lost 3 bases, and 27 bases lay in between. This CDR3 spans 19 amino acids. CDR3 residues: CAIRPGPGLRMIDYNEQFF. The CDR3 region has the DNA TGTGCCATCAGACCGGGACCGGGACTCCGGATGATCGACTACAATGAGCAGTTCTTC.

CDR3 sequence: CASSPLNPGTQYF. The CDR3 region has the DNA TGTGCCAGCAGCCCCCTTAACCCGGGTACGCAGTATTTT. The chain employs TRBV11-2 and TRBJ2-3, with D unresolved. Between the trimmed V and J ends, which lost 5 bases and 8 bases, there was a span of 14 bases. Germline V gives CDR1 SGHAT, CDR2 FQNNGV. This CDR3 has 13 amino acids.

This chain links TRBV6-5 with TRBJ2-5, with D unclear. The CDR3 covers 13 residues. Germline CDR1 is MNHEY and CDR2 is SVGAGI. V lost 0 bases and J lost 7, with 9 bases in between. In nucleotides, the CDR3 is TGTGCCAGCAGTTACTCCCCGTCGGGGACCCAGTACTTC. Protein: CASSYSPSGTQYF.

The V and J genes are TRBV15 and TRBJ1-1, with TRBD1 as a possible D gene (5 bases). V shed 1 base and J shed 2 bases, with 11 bases lying between them. Germline V gene sequence: CDR1 LNHNV, CDR2 YYDKDF (reference sequence). The CDR3 contains 15 residues. The DNA of the CDR3 is TGTGCCACCAGCAGAGGATGGGGGGAAAACACTGAAGCTTTCTTT. This codes for CATSRGWGENTEAFF.

The rearrangement uses TRBV29-1 and TRBJ2-1; 10 nucleotides agree with TRBD2. The CDR3 totals 14 residues. Germline loops: CDR1 SQVTM, CDR2 ANQGSEA. The trim removed 3 bases at V and 7 bases at J, leaving 6 bases unmatched. The CDR3 reads CSVERAGGPNEQFF. In nucleotides, the CDR3 is TGCAGCGTTGAGAGAGCGGGAGGGCCGAATGAGCAGTTCTTC.

The chain carries TRBV4-2 and TRBJ1-4, with 9 bases identical to TRBD1. This CDR3 has 15 amino acids. Germline assignment: CDR1 LGHNA and CDR2 YNFKEQ. The V segment lost 3 bases and the J segment 5 bases; nucleotides outside the gene matches: 4. In DNA, the CDR3 is TGTGCCAGCAGCCAGCAACAGGGGGCGAATGAAAAACTGTTTTTT. Amino acid sequence: CASSQQQGANEKLFF.

This rearrangement joins TRBV24-1 to TRBJ2-2; D remains unclear. The germline CDR1 and CDR2 sequences are KGHDR and SFDVKD. Trimming cost V 9 bases and J 1 base, with 14 bases left between them. There are 15 residues in the CDR3. CDR3: CATGTRVGNTGELFF. In DNA form, the CDR3 reads TGTGCCACCGGTACTCGGGTGGGGAACACCGGGGAGCTGTTTTTT.

The genes are TRBV2 and TRBJ1-2; 7 nucleotides match TRBD1. This CDR3 comprises 11 residues. V lost 7 bases to trimming and J lost 8 bases; unmatched junction nucleotides: 4. In germline, CDR1 is SNHLY, CDR2 FYNNEI. The CDR3 DNA reads as TGTGCCAGCACGGGGACAGAGGGCTACACCTTC. This codes for CASTGTEGYTF. The full variable domain, its missing parts supplied by reference TRBV2 and TRBJ1-2, is EPEVTQTPSHQVTQMGQEVILRCVPISNHLYFYWYRQILGQKVEFLVSFYNNEISEKSEIFDDQFSVERPDGSNFTLKIRSTKLEDSAMYFCASTGTEGYTFGSGTRLTVV.

V usage is TRBV3-1 (or the pseudogene TRBV3-2) and J usage is TRBJ1-4, with D perhaps matching TRBD1 (5 bases). Trimming left V 1 base short and J 4 bases short, with 7 bases between. Germline lookup yields CDR1 LGHDT and CDR2 YNNKEL (reference sequence). There are 14 residues in the CDR3. The CDR3 here is CASSQGGVNEKLFF. The CDR3 nucleotides read TGTGCCAGCAGCCAAGGGGGGGTTAATGAAAAACTGTTTTTT.

The V and J genes are TRBV27 and TRBJ2-2, with D possibly being TRBD1 (6 bases). The CDR3 runs 14 residues. In germline, CDR1 is MNHEY, CDR2 SMNVEV (reference sequence). Trimming shortened V by 7 bases and J by 1 base, and 10 bases separated the two germline ends. The CDR3 reads CASKWGQNTGELFF. CDR3 sequence (DNA): TGTGCCAGCAAATGGGGGCAGAACACCGGGGAGCTGTTTTTT.

J is TRBJ1-4 and V is TRBV5-1, with D possibly matching TRBD1 (6 bases). Germline assignment: CDR1 SGHRS and CDR2 YFSETQ. This CDR3 comprises 14 residues. Trimming removed 0 bases from V and 8 bases from J, with 11 bases in between. The DNA of the CDR3 is TGCGCCAGCAGCTTGGGCAGGGGCCAGGAAAAACTGTTTTTT. This sequence encodes CASSLGRGQEKLFF.

V and J are TRBV27 and TRBJ1-5; 8 bases align to TRBD1. J was trimmed by 2 bases and V by 0 bases; bases with no gene match: 3. Germline V gene lookup returns CDR1 MNHEY and CDR2 SMNVEV (reference sequence). The CDR3 totals 16 residues. CDR3 loop: CASSLSRGQGNQPQHF. Written as DNA, the CDR3 is TGTGCCAGCAGTTTATCGAGGGGACAGGGCAATCAGCCCCAGCATTTT.

This clone was counted many times. This sequence joins TRBV19 and TRBJ2-5, with D perhaps TRBD2 (6 bases). V was clipped by 5 bases and J by 5 bases, with 12 bases between them. This CDR3 region has 13 residues. In germline, CDR1 is LNHDA, CDR2 SQIVND (reference sequence). CDR3 loop: CASSPTGVETQYF. The CDR3 DNA follows: TGTGCCAGTAGTCCGACGGGGGTTGAGACCCAGTACTTC.

This sequence joins TRBV14 and TRBJ2-3; 9 nucleotides match TRBD2. The V segment lost 5 bases and the J segment 4 bases; nucleotides outside the gene matches: 16. The CDR3 loop spans 18 amino acids. Per germline, CDR1 SGHDN and CDR2 FVKESK. CDR3 nucleotides: TGTGCCAGCAGCGCCCACCGCGGGATAGCGGGAGAGGCAGATACGCAGTATTTT. It yields the protein CASSAHRGIAGEADTQYF.